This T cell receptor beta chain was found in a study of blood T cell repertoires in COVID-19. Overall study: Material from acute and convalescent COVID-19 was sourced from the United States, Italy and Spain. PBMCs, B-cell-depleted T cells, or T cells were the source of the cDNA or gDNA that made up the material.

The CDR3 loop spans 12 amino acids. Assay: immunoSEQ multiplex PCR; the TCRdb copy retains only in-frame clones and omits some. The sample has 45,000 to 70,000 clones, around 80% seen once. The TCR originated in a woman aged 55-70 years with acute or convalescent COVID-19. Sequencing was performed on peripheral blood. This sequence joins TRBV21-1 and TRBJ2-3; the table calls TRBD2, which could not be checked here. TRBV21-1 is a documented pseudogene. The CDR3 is CASKPKKDTQYF. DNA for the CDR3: TGTGCCAGCAAGCCGAAGAAGGATACGCAGTATTTT.